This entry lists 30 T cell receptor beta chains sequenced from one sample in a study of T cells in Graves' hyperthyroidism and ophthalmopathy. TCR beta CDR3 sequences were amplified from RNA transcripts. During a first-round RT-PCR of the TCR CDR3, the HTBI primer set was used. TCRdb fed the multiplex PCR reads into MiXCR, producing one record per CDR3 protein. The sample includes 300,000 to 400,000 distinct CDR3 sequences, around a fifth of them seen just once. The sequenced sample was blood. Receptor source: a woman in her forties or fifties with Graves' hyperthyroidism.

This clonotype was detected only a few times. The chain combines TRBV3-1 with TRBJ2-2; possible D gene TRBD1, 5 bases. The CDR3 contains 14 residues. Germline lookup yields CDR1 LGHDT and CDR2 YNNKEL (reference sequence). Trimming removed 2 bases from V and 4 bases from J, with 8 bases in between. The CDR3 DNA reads TGTGCCAGCAGCCAACTGGGGCCCACCGGGGAGCTGTTTTTT. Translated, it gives CASSQLGPTGELFF.

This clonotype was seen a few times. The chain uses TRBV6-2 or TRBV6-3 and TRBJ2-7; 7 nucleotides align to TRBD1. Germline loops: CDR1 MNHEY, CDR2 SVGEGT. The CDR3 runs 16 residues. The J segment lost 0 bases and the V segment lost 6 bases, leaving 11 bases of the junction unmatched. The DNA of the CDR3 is TGTGCCAGCAGATACCCTTACGACAGGGACTCCTACGAGCAGTACTTC. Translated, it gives CASRYPYDRDSYEQYF.

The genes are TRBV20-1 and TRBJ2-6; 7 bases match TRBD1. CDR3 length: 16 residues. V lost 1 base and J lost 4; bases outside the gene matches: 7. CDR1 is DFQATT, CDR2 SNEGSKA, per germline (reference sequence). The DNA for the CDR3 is TGCAGTGCTAGAGCTTTAGGGGGCGCCGGGGCCAACGTCCTGACTTTC. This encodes CSARALGGAGANVLTF.

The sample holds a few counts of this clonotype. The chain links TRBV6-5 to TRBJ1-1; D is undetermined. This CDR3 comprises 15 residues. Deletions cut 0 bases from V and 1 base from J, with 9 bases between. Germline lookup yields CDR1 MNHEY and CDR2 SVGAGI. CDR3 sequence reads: CASSYSRARNTEAFF. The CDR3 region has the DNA TGTGCCAGCAGTTACTCTCGGGCGCGGAACACTGAAGCTTTCTTT.

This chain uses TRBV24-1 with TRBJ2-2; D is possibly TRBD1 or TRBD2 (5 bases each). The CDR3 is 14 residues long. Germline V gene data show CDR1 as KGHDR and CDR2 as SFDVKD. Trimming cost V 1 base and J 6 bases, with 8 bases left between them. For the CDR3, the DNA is TGTGCCACCAGTGATTTTGGGACGGCCGGGGAGCTGTTTTTT. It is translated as CATSDFGTAGELFF.

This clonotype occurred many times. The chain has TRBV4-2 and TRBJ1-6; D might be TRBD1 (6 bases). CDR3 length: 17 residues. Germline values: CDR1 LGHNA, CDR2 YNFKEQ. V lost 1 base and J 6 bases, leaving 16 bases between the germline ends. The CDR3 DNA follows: TGTGCCAGCAGCCAAGCATACAGGGAACCCGTTAATTCACCCCTCCACTTT. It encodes CASSQAYREPVNSPLHF.

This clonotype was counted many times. For the CDR3, the DNA is TGTGCCAACAGCCCTAGCGGTCCCAACAATGAGCAGTTCTTC. It specifies CANSPSGPNNEQFF. This rearrangement joins TRBV6-1 to TRBJ2-1, with TRBD2 identical over 7 bases. J lost 5 bases, V lost 10 bases, and 11 bases had no gene match. CDR1 and CDR2 (germline): MNHNS, SASEGT. This CDR3 region has 14 residues.

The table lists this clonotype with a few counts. CDR3 sequence: CASSSDRGPSYEQYF. CDR3 nucleotides: TGTGCCAGCAGCTCCGACAGGGGGCCTTCCTACGAGCAGTACTTC. This chain links TRBV7-3 with TRBJ2-7, with 10 bases that match TRBD1. Germline V CDR1 and CDR2: SGHTA, FQGTGA. With V trimmed by 4 bases and J by 1 base, 4 bases remained unmatched. CDR3 size: 15 residues.

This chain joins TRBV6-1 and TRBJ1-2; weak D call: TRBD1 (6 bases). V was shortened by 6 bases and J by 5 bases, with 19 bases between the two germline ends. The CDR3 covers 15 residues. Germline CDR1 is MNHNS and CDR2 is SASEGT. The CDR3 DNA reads TGTGCCAGCAGCCCAGACAGGACGACTTTTTATGGCTACACCTTC. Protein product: CASSPDRTTFYGYTF.

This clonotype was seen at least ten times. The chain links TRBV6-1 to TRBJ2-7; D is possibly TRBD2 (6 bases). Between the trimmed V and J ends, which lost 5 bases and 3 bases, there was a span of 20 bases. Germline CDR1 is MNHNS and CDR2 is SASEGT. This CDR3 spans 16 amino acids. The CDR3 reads CASSNGTPKAYYEQYF. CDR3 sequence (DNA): TGTGCCAGCAGTAACGGGACTCCGAAGGCCTACTACGAGCAGTACTTC.

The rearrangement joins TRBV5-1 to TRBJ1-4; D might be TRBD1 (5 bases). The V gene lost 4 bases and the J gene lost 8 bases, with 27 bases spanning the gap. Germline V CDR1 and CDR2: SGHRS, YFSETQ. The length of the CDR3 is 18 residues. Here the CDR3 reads CASSVLGTTLGGSEKLFF. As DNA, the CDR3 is TGCGCCAGCAGCGTACTGGGGACTACCCTGGGTGGTTCGGAAAAACTGTTTTTT.

The CDR3 region has the DNA TGTGCCAGCAGTTTCGGCTTCCTAAGGGAGGAACTGTTTTTT. Protein product: CASSFGFLREELFF. The V call is TRBV12-3 or TRBV12-4, the J call TRBJ1-4, with D hard to call. The CDR3 spans 14 residues. V lost 3 bases, J lost 12 bases, and 17 bases lay in between.

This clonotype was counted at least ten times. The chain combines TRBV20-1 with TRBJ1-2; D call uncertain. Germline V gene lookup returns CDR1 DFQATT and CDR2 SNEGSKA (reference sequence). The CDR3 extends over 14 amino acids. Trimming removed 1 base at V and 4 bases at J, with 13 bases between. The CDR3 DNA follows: TGCAGTGCTAGAGTTCCCCGGGGTCCCTATGGCTACACCTTC. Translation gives CSARVPRGPYGYTF.

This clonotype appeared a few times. The DNA of the CDR3 is TGTGCCAGCAGTAACGACCGGGGGGTGAGGGGCGAGCAGTACTTC. This gives the protein CASSNDRGVRGEQYF. This chain links TRBV12-3 or TRBV12-4 with TRBJ2-7; 7 positions agree with TRBD2. With V trimmed by 5 bases and J by 6 bases, 13 bases remained unmatched. This CDR3 has 15 amino acids.

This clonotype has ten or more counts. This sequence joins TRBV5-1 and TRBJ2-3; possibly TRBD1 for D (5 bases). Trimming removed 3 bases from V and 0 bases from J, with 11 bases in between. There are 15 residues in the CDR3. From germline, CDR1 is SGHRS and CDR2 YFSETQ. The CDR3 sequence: CASSSRGLSTDTQYF. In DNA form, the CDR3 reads TGCGCCAGCAGCTCTAGGGGCCTTAGCACAGATACGCAGTATTTT.

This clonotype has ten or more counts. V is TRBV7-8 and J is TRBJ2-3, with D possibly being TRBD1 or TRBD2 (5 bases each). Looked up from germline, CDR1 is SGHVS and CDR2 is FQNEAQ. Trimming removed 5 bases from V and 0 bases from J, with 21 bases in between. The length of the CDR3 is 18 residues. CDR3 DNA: TGTGCCAGCAGCCCGATGGGGGTTCGGGGTATCAGCACAGATACGCAGTATTTT. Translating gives CASSPMGVRGISTDTQYF.

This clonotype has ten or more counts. CDR3 loop: CASRTPSTGGRNTEAFF. In DNA form, the CDR3 reads TGTGCCAGCAGGACACCCTCGACAGGGGGTAGGAACACTGAAGCTTTCTTT. This chain connects TRBV11-3 to TRBJ1-1, with TRBD1 matching over 9 bases. The germline gives CDR1 SGHNT, CDR2 YENEEA. V lost 6 bases, J lost 1 base, and 12 bases stayed unmatched. This CDR3 has 17 residues. The full variable domain, in which reference TRBV11-3 and TRBJ1-1 provide the parts outside the CDR3, is EAGVVQSPRYKIIEKKQPVAFWCNPISGHNTLYWYLQNLGQGPELLIRYENEEAVDDSQLPKDRFSAERLKGVDSTLKIQPAELGDSAVYLCASRTPSTGGRNTEAFFGQGTRLTVV.

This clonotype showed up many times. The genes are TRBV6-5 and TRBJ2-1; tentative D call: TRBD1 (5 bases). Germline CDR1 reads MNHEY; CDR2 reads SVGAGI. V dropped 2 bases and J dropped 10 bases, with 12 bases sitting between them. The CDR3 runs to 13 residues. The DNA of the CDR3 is TGTGCCAGCAGTTACGTCCAGGGCGCGGAGCAGTTCTTC. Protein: CASSYVQGAEQFF.

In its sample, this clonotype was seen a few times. The CDR3 DNA is TGCGCCAGCAGCTTGGGGGGGACTACTAGTTTAGATGAGCAGTTCTTC. It is translated as CASSLGGTTSLDEQFF. The chain has TRBV5-1 and TRBJ2-1; TRBD2 matches 7 bases. This CDR3 comprises 16 residues. J was trimmed by 8 bases and V by 0 bases; bases with no gene match: 11. The germline CDR1 and CDR2 sequences are SGHRS and YFSETQ.

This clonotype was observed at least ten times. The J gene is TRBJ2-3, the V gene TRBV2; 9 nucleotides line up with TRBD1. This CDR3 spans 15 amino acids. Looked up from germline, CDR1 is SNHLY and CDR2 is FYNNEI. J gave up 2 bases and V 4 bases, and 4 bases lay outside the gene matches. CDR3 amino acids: CASSGGDRATDTQYF. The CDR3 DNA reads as TGTGCCAGCAGTGGCGGGGACAGGGCCACAGATACGCAGTATTTT.

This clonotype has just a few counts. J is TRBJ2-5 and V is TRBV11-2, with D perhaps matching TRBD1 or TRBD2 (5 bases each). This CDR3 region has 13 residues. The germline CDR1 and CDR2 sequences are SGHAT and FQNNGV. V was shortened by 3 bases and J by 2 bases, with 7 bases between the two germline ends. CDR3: CASSLWGQETQYF. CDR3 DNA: TGTGCCAGCAGCTTGTGGGGGCAAGAGACCCAGTACTTC. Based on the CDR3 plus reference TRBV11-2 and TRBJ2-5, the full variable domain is EAGVAQSPRYKIIEKRQSVAFWCNPISGHATLYWYQQILGQGPKLLIQFQNNGVVDDSQLPKDRFSAERLKGVDSTLKIQPAKLEDSAVYLCASSLWGQETQYFGPGTRLLVL.

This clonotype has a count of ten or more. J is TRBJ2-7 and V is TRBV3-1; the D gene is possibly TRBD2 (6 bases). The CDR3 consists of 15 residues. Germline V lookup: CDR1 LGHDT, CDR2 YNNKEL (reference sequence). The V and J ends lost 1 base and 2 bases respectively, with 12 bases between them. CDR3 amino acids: CASSQGMGGTYEQYF. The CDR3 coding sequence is TGTGCCAGCAGCCAAGGGATGGGCGGGACCTACGAGCAGTACTTC.

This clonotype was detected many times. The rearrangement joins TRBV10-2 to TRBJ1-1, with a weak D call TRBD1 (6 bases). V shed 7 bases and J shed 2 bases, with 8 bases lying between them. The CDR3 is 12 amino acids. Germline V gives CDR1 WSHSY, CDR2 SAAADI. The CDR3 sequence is CASNRANTEAFF. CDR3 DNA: TGCGCCAGCAACAGGGCCAACACTGAAGCTTTCTTT.

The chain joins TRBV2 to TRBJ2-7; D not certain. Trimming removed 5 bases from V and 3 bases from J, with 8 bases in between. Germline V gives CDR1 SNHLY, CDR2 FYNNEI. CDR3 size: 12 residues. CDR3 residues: CASSRLLYEQYF. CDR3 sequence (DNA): TGTGCCAGCAGTCGGCTGCTCTACGAGCAGTACTTC.

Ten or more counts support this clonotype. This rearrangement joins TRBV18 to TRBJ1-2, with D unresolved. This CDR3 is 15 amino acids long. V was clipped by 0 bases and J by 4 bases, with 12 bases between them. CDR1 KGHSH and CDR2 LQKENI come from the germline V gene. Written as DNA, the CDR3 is TGTGCCAGCTCACCACCGACGCAGAACGTCTATGGCTACACCTTC. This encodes CASSPPTQNVYGYTF.

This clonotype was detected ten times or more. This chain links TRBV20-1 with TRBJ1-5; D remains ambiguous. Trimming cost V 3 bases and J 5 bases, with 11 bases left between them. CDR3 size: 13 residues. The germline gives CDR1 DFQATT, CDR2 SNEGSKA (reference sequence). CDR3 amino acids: CSARAGVDQPQHF. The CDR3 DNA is TGCAGTGCTAGGGCCGGGGTGGATCAGCCCCAGCATTTT.

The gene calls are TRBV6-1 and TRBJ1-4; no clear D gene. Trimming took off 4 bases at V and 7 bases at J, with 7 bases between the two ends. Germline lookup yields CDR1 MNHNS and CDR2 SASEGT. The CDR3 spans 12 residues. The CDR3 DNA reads TGTGCCAGCAGTGTGGCAGTTGAAAAACTGTTTTTT. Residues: CASSVAVEKLFF.

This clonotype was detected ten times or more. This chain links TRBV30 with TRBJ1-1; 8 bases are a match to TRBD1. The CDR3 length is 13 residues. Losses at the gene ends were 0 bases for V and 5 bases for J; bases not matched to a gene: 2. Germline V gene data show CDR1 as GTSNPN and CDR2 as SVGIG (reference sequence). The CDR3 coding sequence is TGTGCCTGGAGTGTGGGACAGGCGACTGAAGCTTTCTTT. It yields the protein CAWSVGQATEAFF.

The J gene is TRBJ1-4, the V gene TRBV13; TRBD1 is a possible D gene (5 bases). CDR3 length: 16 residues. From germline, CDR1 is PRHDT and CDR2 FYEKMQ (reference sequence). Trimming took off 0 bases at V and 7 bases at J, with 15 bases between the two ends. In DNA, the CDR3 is TGTGCCAGCAGCTTAGGCCGACTGGGGGGTAGTGAAAAACTGTTTTTT. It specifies CASSLGRLGGSEKLFF.

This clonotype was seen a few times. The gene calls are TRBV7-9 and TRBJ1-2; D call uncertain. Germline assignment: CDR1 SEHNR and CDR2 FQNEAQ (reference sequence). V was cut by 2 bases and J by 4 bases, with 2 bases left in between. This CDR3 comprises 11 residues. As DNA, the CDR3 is TGTGCCAGCAGCTTAAGCTATGGCTACACCTTC. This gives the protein CASSLSYGYTF.